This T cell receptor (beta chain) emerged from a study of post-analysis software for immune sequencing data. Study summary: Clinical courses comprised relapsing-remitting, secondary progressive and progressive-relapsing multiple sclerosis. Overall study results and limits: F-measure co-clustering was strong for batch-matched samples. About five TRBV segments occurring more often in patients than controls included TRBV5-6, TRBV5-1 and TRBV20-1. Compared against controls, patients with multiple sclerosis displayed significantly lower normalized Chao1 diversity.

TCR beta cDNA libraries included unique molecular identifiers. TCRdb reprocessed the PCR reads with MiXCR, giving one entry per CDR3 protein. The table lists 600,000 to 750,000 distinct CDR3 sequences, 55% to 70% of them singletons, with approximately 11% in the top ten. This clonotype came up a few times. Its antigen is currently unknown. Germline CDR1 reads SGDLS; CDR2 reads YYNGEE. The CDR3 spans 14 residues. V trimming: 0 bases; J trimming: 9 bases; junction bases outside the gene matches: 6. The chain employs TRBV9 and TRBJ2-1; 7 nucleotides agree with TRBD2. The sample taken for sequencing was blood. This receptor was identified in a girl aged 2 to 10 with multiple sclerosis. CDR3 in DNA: TGTGCCAGCAGCGTAGCTGGGGGGGAAGGTGAGCAGTTCTTC. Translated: CASSVAGGEGEQFF.